This TCR beta chain was profiled in a study of CD8 T cells in Susac syndrome. This CDR3 is built from 13 residues. Germline V gene data show CDR1 as DFQATT and CDR2 as SNEGSKA (reference sequence). Trimming took 1 base from V and 9 from J; bases not matched to a gene: 2. cDNA came from around 0.54 to 1 ug RNA primed by random hexamers. Amplification of TCR beta CDR3 spanned 54 Vbeta and 13 Jbeta via immunoSEQ multiplex PCR. TCRdb reprocessed the immunoSEQ multiplex PCR reads with MiXCR, giving one entry per CDR3 protein. The sample has more than 250,000 distinct CDR3 sequences, approximately 90% seen once. The T cells that were sequenced for TCR beta were CD8+ and CD4+ cells from blood. The multiple sclerosis controls, all treatment-naive patients, had relapsing-remitting disease that was stable or active. Bulk CD8+ and CD4+ cells came from magnetic negative isolation; CD8+ TEMRA by FACS.

The chain recombines TRBV20-1 with TRBJ2-7, with 14 bases lining up with TRBD2. The sequenced material came from CD4+ T cells from PBMCs. This receptor was taken from a human donor with multiple sclerosis. The CDR3 region has the DNA TGCAGTGCTAGAGGTGGACTAGCGGGAGGGCAGTACTTC. This gives the protein CSARGGLAGGQYF.